A single count supports the clone carrying this TCR beta chain. Its antigen is not known. The data belong to a study of T cells in Graves' hyperthyroidism and ophthalmopathy. Findings and limits, study-wide: Blood samples included most of the expanded thyroid clonotypes exceeding 0.001.

Amplified TCR beta CDR3 regions derived from RNA transcripts. An initial round of RT-PCR targeting the TCR CDR3 relied on the HTBI primer set. TCRdb processed the multiplex PCR reads anew with MiXCR; each CDR3 protein has one entry. The repertoire includes around 400,000 distinct CDR3 sequences, about 16% of them detected once, and approximately 20% sits in the top ten. CDR3 size: 14 residues. Trimming took 7 bases from V and 9 from J; bases not matched to a gene: 13. Germline-derived CDR1 and CDR2 are DFQATT and SNEGSKA (reference sequence). A NOSPECS grade of at least 4, a Clinical Activity Score of at least 3 and duration under 3 months were recorded in ophthalmopathy patients.

Sequences were obtained from blood. The clonotype originates from a woman aged 55 to 70 with Graves' ophthalmopathy. The V and J genes are TRBV20-1 and TRBJ2-1; 9 nucleotides match TRBD2. CDR3 in amino acids: CSGLAGEIRSEQFF. The CDR3 nucleotides are TGCAGTGGCTTAGCGGGAGAAATCCGCAGTGAGCAGTTCTTC.